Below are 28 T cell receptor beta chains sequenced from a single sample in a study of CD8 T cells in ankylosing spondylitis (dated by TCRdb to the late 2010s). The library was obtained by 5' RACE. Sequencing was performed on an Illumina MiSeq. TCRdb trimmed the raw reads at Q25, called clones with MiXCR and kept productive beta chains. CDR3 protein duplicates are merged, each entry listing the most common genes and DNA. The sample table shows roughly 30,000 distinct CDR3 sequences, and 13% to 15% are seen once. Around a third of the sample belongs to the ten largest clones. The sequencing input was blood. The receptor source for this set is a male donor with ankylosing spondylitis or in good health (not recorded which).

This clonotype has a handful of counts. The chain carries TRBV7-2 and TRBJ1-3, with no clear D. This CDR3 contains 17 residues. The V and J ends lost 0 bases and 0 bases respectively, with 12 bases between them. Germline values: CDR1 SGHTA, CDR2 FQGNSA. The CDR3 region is CASSLASSLRSGNTIYF. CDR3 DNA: TGTGCCAGCAGCTTAGCATCTTCCCTACGCTCTGGAAACACCATATATTTT. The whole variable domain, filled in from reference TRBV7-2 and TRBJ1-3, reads GAGVSQSPSNKVTEKGKDVELRCDPISGHTALYWYRQSLGQGLEFLIYFQGNSAPDKSGLPSDRFSAERTGGSVSTLTIQRTQQEDSAVYLCASSLASSLRSGNTIYFGEGSWLTVV.

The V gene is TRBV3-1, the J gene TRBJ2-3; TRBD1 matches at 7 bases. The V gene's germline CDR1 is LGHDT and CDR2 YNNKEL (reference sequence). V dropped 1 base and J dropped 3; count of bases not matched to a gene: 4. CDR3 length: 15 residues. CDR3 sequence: CASSQVGTATDTQYF. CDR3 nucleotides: TGTGCCAGCAGCCAAGTCGGGACAGCGACAGATACGCAGTATTTT.

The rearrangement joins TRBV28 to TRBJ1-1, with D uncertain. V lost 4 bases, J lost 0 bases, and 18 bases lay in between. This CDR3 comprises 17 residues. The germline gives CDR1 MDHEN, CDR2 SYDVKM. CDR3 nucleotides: TGTGCCAGCAGTTCTCCCGGAACCCCTAATATGAACACTGAAGCTTTCTTT. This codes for CASSSPGTPNMNTEAFF.

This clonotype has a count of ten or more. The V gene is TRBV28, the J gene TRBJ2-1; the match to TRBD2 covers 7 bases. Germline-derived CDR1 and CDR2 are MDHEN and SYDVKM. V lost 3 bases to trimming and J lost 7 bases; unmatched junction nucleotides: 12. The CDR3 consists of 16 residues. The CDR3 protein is CASSFSGRGNRNEQFF. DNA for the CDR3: TGTGCCAGCAGTTTCTCGGGGAGGGGAAATAGGAATGAGCAGTTCTTC. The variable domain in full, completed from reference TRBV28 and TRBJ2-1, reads DVKVTQSSRYLVKRTGEKVFLECVQDMDHENMFWYRQDPGLGLRLIYFSYDVKMKEKGDIPEGYSVSREKKERFSLILESASTNQTSMYLCASSFSGRGNRNEQFFGPGTRLTVL.

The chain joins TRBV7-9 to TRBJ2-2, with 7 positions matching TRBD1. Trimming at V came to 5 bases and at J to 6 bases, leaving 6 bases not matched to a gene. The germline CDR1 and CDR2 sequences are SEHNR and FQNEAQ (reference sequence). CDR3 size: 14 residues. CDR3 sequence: CASSDPDRAGELFF. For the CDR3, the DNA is TGTGCCAGCAGCGATCCCGACAGGGCCGGGGAGCTGTTTTTT.

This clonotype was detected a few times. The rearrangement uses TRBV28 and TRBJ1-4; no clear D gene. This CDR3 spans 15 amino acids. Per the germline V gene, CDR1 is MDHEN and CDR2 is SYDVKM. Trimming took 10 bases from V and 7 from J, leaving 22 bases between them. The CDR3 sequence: CATNAVSGAGEKLFF. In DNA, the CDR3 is TGTGCCACCAACGCTGTCTCGGGAGCGGGTGAAAAACTGTTTTTT.

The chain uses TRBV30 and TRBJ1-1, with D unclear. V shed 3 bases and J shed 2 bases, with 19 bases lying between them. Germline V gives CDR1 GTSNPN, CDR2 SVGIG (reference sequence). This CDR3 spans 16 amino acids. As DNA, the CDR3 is TGTGCCTGGAGCACGTTTAGAGGCGGCCAAAACACTGAAGCTTTCTTT. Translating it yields CAWSTFRGGQNTEAFF.

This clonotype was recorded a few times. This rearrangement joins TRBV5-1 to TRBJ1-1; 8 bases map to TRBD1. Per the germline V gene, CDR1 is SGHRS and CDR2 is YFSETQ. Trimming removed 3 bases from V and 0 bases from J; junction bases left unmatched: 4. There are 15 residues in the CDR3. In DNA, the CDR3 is TGCGCCAGCAGCTCGGTGACAGGGGTGAACACTGAAGCTTTCTTT. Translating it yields CASSSVTGVNTEAFF.

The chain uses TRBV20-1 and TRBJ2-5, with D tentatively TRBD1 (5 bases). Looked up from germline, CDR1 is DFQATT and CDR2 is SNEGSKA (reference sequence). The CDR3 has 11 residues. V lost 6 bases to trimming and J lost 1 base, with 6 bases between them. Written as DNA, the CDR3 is TGCAGTGCAGGGGTCCAAGAGACCCAGTACTTC. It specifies CSAGVQETQYF.

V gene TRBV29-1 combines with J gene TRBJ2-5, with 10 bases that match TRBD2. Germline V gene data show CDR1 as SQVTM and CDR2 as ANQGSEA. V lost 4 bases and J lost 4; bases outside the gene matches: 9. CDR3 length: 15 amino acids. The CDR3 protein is CSVVGSGRATETQYF. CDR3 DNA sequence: TGCAGCGTTGTGGGGAGCGGGAGGGCGACAGAGACCCAGTACTTC.

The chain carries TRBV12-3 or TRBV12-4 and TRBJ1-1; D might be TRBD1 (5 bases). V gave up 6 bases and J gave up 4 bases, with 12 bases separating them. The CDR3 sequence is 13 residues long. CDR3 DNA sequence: TGTGCCAGCAGGTCAGGGCGGTTCACTGAAGCTTTCTTT. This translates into CASRSGRFTEAFF.

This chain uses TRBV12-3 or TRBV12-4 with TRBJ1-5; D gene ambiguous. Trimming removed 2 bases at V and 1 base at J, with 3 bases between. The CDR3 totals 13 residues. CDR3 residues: CASSLTSNQPQHF. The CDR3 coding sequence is TGTGCCAGCAGTTTAACCAGCAATCAGCCCCAGCATTTT.

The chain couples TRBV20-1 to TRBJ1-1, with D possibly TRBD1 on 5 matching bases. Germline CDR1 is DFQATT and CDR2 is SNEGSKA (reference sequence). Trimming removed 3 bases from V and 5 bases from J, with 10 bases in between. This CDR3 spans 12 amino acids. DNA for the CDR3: TGCAGTGCTAGGCTAGGGGTTACTGAAGCTTTCTTT. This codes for CSARLGVTEAFF.

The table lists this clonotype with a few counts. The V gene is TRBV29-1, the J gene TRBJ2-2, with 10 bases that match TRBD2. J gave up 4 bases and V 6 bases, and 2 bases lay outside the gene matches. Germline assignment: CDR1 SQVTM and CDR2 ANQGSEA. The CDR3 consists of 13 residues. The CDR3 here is CSVWTSGTGELFF. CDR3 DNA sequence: TGCAGCGTCTGGACTAGCGGCACCGGGGAGCTGTTTTTT.

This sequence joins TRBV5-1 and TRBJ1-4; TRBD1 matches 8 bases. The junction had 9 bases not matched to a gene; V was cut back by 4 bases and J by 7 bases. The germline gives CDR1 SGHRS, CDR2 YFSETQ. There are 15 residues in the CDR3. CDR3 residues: CASSEAGGVGEKLFF. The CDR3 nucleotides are TGCGCCAGCAGCGAGGCAGGGGGCGTGGGTGAAAAACTGTTTTTT. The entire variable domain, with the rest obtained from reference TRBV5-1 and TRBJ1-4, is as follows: KAGVTQTPRYLIKTRGQQVTLSCSPISGHRSVSWYQQTPGQGLQFLFEYFSETQRNKGNFPGRFSGRQFSNSRSEMNVSTLELGDSALYLCASSEAGGVGEKLFFGSGTQLSVL.

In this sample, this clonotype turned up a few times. DNA for the CDR3: TGTGCCAGCAGCTCTTACTCTGGTAGCACCGGGGAGCTGTTTTTT. It codes for CASSSYSGSTGELFF. The rearrangement joins TRBV7-2 to TRBJ2-2; no definite D call. Trimming left V 4 bases short and J 4 bases short, with 13 bases between. From germline, CDR1 is SGHTA and CDR2 FQGNSA. CDR3 size: 15 residues.

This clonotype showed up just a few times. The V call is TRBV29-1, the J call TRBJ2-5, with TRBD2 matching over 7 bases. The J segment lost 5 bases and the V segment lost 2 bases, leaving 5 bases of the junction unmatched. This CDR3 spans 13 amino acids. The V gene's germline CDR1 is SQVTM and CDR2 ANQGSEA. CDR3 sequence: CSVETGRVETQYF. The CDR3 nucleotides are TGCAGCGTTGAAACGGGGAGGGTGGAGACCCAGTACTTC.

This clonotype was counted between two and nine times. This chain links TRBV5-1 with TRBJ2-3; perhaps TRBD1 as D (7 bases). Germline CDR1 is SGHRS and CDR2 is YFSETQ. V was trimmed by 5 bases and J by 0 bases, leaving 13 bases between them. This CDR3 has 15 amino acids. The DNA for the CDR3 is TGCGCCAGCAGAAAACCAGGGGGGAGCACAGATACGCAGTATTTT. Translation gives CASRKPGGSTDTQYF.

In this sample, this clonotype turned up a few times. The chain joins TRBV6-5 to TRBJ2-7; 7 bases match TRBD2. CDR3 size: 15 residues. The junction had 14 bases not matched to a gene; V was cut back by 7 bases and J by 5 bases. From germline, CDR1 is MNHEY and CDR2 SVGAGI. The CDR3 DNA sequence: TGTGCCAGCACTCCGGGGAGGGTAGAGGTCGACGAGCAGTACTTC. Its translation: CASTPGRVEVDEQYF.

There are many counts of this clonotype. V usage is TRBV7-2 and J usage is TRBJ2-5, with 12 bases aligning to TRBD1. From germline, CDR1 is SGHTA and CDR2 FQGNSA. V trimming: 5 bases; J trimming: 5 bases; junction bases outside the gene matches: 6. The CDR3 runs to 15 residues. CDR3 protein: CASSPGTGGPETQYF. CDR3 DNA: TGTGCCAGCAGCCCAGGGACAGGGGGCCCGGAGACCCAGTACTTC.

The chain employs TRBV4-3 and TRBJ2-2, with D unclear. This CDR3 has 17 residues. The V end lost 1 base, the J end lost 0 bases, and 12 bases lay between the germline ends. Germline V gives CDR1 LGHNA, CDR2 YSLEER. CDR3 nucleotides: TGCGCCAGCAGCCAAGCAATGGGCGGATCGAACACCGGGGAGCTGTTTTTT. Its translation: CASSQAMGGSNTGELFF.

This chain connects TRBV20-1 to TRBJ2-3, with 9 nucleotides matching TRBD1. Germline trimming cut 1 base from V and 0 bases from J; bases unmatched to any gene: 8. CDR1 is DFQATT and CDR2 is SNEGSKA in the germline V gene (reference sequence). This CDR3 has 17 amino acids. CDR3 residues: CSARAGTGRVSTDTQYF. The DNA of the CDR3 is TGCAGTGCTAGAGCCGGGACAGGGCGGGTTAGCACAGATACGCAGTATTTT.

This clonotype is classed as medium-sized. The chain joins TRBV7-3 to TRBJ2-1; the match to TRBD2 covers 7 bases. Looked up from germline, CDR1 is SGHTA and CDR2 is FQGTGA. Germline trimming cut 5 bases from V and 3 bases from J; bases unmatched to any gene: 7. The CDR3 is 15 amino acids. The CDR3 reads CASSLGGSDYNEQFF. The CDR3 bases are TGTGCCAGCAGCCTCGGGGGGTCAGACTACAATGAGCAGTTCTTC.

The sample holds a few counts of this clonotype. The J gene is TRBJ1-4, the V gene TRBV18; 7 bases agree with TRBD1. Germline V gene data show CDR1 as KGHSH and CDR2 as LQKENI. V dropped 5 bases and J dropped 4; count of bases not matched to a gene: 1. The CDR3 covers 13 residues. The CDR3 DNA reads TGTGCCAGCTCAGGGGACAGTAATGAAAAACTGTTTTTT. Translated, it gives CASSGDSNEKLFF.

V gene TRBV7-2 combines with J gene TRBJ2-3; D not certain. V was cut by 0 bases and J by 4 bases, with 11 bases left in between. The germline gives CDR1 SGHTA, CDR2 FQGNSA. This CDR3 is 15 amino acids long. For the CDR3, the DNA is TGTGCCAGCAGCTTAGCTGGCTTAAGGTCAGATACGCAGTATTTT. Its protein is CASSLAGLRSDTQYF.

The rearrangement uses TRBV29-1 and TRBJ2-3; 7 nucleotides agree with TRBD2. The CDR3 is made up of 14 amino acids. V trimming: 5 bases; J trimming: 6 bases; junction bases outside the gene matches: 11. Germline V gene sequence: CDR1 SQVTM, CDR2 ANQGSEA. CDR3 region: CSVRAAGVMDTQYF. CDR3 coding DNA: TGCAGCGTTCGGGCCGCGGGAGTAATGGATACGCAGTATTTT.

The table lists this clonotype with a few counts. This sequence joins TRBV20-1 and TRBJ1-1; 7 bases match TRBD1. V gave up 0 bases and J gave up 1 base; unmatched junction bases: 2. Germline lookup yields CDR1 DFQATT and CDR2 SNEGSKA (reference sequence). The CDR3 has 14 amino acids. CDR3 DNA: TGCAGTGCTAGAGATGACAGGGAGAACACTGAAGCTTTCTTT. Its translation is CSARDDRENTEAFF.

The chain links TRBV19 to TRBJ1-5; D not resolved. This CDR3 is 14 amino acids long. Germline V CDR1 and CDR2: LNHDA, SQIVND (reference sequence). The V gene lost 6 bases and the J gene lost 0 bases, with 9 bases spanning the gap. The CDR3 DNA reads TGTGCCAGTAGCCCAATTAATAGCAATCAGCCCCAGCATTTT. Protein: CASSPINSNQPQHF.